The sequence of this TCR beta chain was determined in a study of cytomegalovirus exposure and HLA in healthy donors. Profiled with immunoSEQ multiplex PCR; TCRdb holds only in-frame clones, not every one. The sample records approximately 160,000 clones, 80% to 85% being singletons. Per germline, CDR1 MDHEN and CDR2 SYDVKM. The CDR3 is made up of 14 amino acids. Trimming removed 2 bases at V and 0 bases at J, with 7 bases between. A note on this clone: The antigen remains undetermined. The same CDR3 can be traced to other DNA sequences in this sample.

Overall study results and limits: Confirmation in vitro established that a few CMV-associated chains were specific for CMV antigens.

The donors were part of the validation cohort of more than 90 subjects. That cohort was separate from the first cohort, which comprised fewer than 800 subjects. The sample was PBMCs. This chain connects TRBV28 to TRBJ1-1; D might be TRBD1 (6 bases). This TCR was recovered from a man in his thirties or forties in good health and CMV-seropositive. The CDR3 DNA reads TGTGCCAGCAGTTTAACAGGGCTGAACACTGAAGCTTTCTTT. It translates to CASSLTGLNTEAFF. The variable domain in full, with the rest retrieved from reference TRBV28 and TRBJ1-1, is DVKVTQSSRYLVKRTGEKVFLECVQDMDHENMFWYRQDPGLGLRLIYFSYDVKMKEKGDIPEGYSVSREKKERFSLILESASTNQTSMYLCASSLTGLNTEAFFGQGTRLTVV.